A selection of T cell receptor beta chains follows, all from one sample in a study of spatial heterogeneity in lung cancer. TCRdb re-called the 5' RACE reads through MiXCR, storing one row per CDR3 protein. The data contain some 120,000 distinct CDR3 sequences, 12% of them singletons. The sequenced sample was PBMCs, obtained at follow-up. These receptors originate from a male donor with early-stage non-small cell lung cancer. Each CDR3 is given with its conserved first and last residue. Each record gives: D gene, CDR3 length, clone size, J gene, V gene, CDR3 DNA, CDR3 protein. D genes are given only for firm matches. Clone size is shown for a subset of rows, as once, few, many or a class of expanded clone.

d_gene: TRBD2; len: 13; abundance: .; j_gene: TRBJ2-3; v_gene: TRBV10-3; CDR3nt: TGTGCCATTACTAGCGGTTCACAATTTGGGCAGTATTTT; CDR3aa: CAITSGSQFGQYF
d_gene: TRBD1; len: 11; abundance: many; j_gene: TRBJ1-1; v_gene: TRBV29-1; CDR3nt: TGCAGCGTCGACGACAGGGCCGAAGCTTTCTTT; CDR3aa: CSVDDRAEAFF
d_gene: .; len: 14; abundance: few; j_gene: TRBJ2-2; v_gene: TRBV10-2; CDR3nt: TGCGCCAGCAGTGAAACGCGAAGGACCGGGGAGCTGTTTTTT; CDR3aa: CASSETRRTGELFF
d_gene: .; len: 14; abundance: few; j_gene: TRBJ1-1; v_gene: TRBV15; CDR3nt: TGTGCCACCAGCAAGGGGACTGGTAACACTGAAGCTTTCTTT; CDR3aa: CATSKGTGNTEAFF
d_gene: TRBD2; len: 15; abundance: many; j_gene: TRBJ2-5; v_gene: TRBV28; CDR3nt: TGTGCCAGCAGTCCCCCGGGGGGGGGCTCGCAGACCCAGTACTTC; CDR3aa: CASSPPGGGSQTQYF
d_gene: TRBD2; len: 15; abundance: few; j_gene: TRBJ2-5; v_gene: TRBV13; CDR3nt: TGTGCCAGCAGCCCCCGGGGGGGCCACCAAGAGACCCAGTACTTC; CDR3aa: CASSPRGGHQETQYF
d_gene: TRBD2; len: 14; abundance: .; j_gene: TRBJ2-5; v_gene: TRBV20-1; CDR3nt: TGCAGTGCTAACCCTTCGGGACTAACAGAGACCCAGTACTTC; CDR3aa: CSANPSGLTETQYF
d_gene: .; len: 14; abundance: few; j_gene: TRBJ2-1; v_gene: TRBV6-2/TRBV6-3; CDR3nt: TGTGCCAGCAGTCCCAGGGGAGGCAGGAATGAGCAGTTCTTC; CDR3aa: CASSPRGGRNEQFF
d_gene: TRBD2; len: 17; abundance: .; j_gene: TRBJ2-1; v_gene: TRBV20-1; CDR3nt: TGCAGTGCTATAGGGACTAGCGGGGGTCACTCCTACAATGAGCAGTTCTTC; CDR3aa: CSAIGTSGGHSYNEQFF
d_gene: TRBD1; len: 13; abundance: .; j_gene: TRBJ1-4; v_gene: TRBV20-1; CDR3nt: TGCAGTGCCCGGGACAGGGGGAACGAAAAACTGTTTTTT; CDR3aa: CSARDRGNEKLFF
d_gene: TRBD1; len: 14; abundance: .; j_gene: TRBJ1-4; v_gene: TRBV2; CDR3nt: TGTGCCAGCAGTGAGGGACAGGCCAATGAAAAACTGTTTTTT; CDR3aa: CASSEGQANEKLFF
d_gene: .; len: 13; abundance: .; j_gene: TRBJ1-5; v_gene: TRBV7-2; CDR3nt: TGTGCCAGCAGTCCCTCCACAAATCAGCCCCAGCATTTT; CDR3aa: CASSPSTNQPQHF
d_gene: .; len: 16; abundance: many; j_gene: TRBJ2-5; v_gene: TRBV7-2; CDR3nt: TGTGCCAGCAGCTTAGTTAGGAGGGCTAGAGAAGAGACCCAGTACTTC; CDR3aa: CASSLVRRAREETQYF
d_gene: TRBD2; len: 16; abundance: few; j_gene: TRBJ2-1; v_gene: TRBV27; CDR3nt: TGTGCCAGCACTAGCGGGGGGCTGAGCTCCTACAATGAGCAGTTCTTC; CDR3aa: CASTSGGLSSYNEQFF
d_gene: TRBD1; len: 14; abundance: .; j_gene: TRBJ1-4; v_gene: TRBV6-1; CDR3nt: TGTGCCAGCAGTAGACGGACAGGGAGGGAAAAACTGTTTTTT; CDR3aa: CASSRRTGREKLFF